This T cell receptor beta chain was documented in a study of cytomegalovirus exposure and HLA in healthy donors. At the level of the study: According to later analysis, the same platform produced the 120 or so validation and over 600 first-cohort repertoires.

General observations from the study: A classifier reportedly called cytomegalovirus status with high sensitivity and specificity.

Note on this clone: The antigen is unknown.

Only in-frame clones appear in the TCRdb table, and some are missing; sequencing was by immunoSEQ multiplex PCR. The profile covers about 110,000 clones, with roughly 95% appearing a single time and roughly 0.67% taken by the ten largest. The CDR3 is made up of 14 amino acids. The V and J ends lost 4 bases and 5 bases respectively, with 14 bases between them. The germline V gene encodes CDR1 SEHNR and CDR2 FQNEAQ (reference sequence). V gene TRBV7-9 combines with J gene TRBJ2-5; D is possibly TRBD2 (5 bases). The receptor comes from a young woman in good health and CMV-seronegative. What was sequenced was PBMCs. The CDR3 here is CASSWSVWEETQYF. The DNA of the CDR3 is TGTGCCAGCAGCTGGTCCGTTTGGGAGGAGACCCAGTACTTC.